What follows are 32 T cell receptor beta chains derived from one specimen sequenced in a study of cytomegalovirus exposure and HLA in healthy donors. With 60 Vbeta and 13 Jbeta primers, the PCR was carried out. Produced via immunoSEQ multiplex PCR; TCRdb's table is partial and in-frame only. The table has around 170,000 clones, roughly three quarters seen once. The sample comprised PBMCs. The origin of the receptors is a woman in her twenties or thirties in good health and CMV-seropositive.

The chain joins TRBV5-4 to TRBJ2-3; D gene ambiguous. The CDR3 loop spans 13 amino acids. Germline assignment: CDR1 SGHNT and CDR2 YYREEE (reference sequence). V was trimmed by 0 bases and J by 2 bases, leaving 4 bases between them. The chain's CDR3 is CASSLVDTDTQYF. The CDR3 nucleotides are TGTGCCAGCAGCTTGGTAGACACAGATACGCAGTATTTT.

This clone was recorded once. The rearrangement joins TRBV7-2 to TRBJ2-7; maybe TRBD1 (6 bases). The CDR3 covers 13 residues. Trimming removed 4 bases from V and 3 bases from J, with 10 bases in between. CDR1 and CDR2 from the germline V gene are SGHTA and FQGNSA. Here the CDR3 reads CASSSDRNYEQYF. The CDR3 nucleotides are TGTGCCAGCAGCTCAGACAGGAACTACGAGCAGTACTTC.

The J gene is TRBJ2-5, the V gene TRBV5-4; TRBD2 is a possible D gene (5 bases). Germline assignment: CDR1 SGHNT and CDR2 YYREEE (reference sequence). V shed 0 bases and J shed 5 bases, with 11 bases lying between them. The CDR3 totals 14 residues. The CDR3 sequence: CASSLDSRGETQYF. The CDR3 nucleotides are TGTGCCAGCAGCTTGGACTCCAGAGGGGAGACCCAGTACTTC.

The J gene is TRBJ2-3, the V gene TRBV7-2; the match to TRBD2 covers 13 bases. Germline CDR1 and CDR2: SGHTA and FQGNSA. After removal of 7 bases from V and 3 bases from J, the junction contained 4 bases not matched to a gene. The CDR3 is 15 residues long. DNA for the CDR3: TGTGCCAGCAAGACTAGCGGGGGGTTTACAGATACGCAGTATTTT. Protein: CASKTSGGFTDTQYF.

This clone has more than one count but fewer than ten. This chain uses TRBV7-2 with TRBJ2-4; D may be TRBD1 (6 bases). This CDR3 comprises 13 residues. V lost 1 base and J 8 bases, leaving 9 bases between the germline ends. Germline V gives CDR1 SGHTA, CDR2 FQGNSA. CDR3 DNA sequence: TGTGCCAGCAGCTTAGGGGACACGGACATTCAGTACTTC. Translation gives CASSLGDTDIQYF.

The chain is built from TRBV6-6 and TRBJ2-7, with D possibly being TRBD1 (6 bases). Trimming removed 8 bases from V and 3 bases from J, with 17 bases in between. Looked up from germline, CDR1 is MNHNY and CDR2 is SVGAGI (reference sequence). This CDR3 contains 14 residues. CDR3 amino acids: CASRPGVKSYEQYF. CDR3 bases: TGTGCCAGCCGACCAGGGGTGAAGAGCTACGAGCAGTACTTC.

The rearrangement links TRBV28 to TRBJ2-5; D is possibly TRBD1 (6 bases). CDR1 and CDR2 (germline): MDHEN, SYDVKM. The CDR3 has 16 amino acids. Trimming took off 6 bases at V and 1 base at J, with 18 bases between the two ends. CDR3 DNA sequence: TGTGCCAGCAGCGTCATACAGGGAATATCCCAAGAGACCCAGTACTTC. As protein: CASSVIQGISQETQYF.

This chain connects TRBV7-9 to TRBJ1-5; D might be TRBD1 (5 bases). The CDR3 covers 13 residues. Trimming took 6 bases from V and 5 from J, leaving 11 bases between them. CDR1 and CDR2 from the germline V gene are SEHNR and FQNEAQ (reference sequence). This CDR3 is CASSLTGYQPQHF. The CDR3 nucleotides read TGTGCCAGCAGTCTTACAGGTTATCAGCCCCAGCATTTT.

The CDR3 is CASSLVAGVKAEAFF. CDR3 DNA: TGTGCCAGCAGCTTAGTGGCCGGGGTAAAAGCTGAAGCTTTCTTT. The chain uses TRBV7-2 and TRBJ1-1; D not certain. Germline loops: CDR1 SGHTA, CDR2 FQGNSA. V lost 1 base and J lost 6, with 15 bases in between. CDR3 size: 15 residues.

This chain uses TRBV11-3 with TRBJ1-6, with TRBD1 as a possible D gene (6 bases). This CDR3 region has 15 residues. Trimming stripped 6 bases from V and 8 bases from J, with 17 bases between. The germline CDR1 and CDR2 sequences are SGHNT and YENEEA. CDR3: CASSRSGVGYSPLHF. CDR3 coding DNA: TGTGCCAGCAGTCGCTCAGGGGTTGGGTATTCACCCCTCCACTTT.

The CDR3 here is CASSEEGTIRNIQYF. CDR3 sequence (DNA): TGTGCCAGCAGTGAAGAAGGGACTATCCGGAACATTCAGTACTTC. The rearrangement joins TRBV6-1 to TRBJ2-4, with 7 bases aligning to TRBD2. V gave up 1 base and J gave up 7 bases; unmatched junction bases: 7. Looked up from germline, CDR1 is MNHNS and CDR2 is SASEGT. The CDR3 is made up of 15 amino acids.

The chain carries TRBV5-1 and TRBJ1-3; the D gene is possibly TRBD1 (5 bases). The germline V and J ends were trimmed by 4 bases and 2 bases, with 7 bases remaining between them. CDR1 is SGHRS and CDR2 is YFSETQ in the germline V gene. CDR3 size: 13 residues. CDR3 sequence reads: CASSQGAGNTIYF. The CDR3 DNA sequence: TGCGCCAGCAGCCAAGGGGCTGGAAACACCATATATTTT.

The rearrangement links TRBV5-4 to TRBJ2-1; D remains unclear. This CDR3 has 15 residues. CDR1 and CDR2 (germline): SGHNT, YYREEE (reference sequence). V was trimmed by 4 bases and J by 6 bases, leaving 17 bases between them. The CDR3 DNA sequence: TGTGCCAGCAGCCGTGCGGCCAAGGAGATCAATGAGCAGTTCTTC. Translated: CASSRAAKEINEQFF.

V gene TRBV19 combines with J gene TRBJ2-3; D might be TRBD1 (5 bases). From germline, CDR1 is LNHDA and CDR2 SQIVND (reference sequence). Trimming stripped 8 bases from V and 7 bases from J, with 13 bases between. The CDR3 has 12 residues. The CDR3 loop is CASQRDSHTQYF. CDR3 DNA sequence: TGTGCCAGTCAAAGAGACAGCCATACGCAGTATTTT. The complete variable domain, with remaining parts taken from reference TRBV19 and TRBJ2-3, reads DGGITQSPKYLFRKEGQNVTLSCEQNLNHDAMYWYRQDPGQGLRLIYYSQIVNDFQKGDIAEGYSVSREKKESFPLTVTSAQKNPTAFYLCASQRDSHTQYFGPGTRLTVL.

The CDR3 region has the DNA TGTGCCAGCAGCCAAGGTAGCGGGGGCGAGACCCAGTACTTC. Its translation: CASSQGSGGETQYF. The rearrangement joins TRBV4-2 to TRBJ2-5; the match to TRBD2 covers 9 bases. The J segment lost 5 bases and the V segment lost 1 base, leaving 2 bases of the junction unmatched. CDR3 size: 14 residues. The germline V gene has CDR1 LGHNA and CDR2 YNFKEQ.

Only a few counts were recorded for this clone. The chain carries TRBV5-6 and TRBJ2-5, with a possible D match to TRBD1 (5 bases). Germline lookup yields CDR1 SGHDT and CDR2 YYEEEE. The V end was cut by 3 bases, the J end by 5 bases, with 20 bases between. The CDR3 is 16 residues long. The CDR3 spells CASSSPGWENRETQYF. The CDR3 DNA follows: TGTGCCAGCAGCTCGCCAGGGTGGGAAAATAGGGAGACCCAGTACTTC. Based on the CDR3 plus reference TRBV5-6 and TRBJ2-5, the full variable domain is DAGVTQSPTHLIKTRGQQVTLRCSPKSGHDTVSWYQQALGQGPQFIFQYYEEEERQRGNFPDRFSGHQFPNYSSELNVNALLLGDSALYLCASSSPGWENRETQYFGPGTRLLVL.

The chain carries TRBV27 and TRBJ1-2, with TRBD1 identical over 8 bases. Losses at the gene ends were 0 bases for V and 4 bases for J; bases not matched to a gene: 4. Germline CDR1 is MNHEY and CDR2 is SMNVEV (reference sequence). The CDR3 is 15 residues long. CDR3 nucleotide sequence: TGTGCCAGCAGTTTATCGGGGACAGGCAGCTATGGCTACACCTTC. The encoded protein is CASSLSGTGSYGYTF.

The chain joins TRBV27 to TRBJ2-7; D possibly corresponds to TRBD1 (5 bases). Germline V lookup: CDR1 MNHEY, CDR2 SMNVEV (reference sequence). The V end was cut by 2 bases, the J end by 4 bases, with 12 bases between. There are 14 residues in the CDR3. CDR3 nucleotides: TGTGCCAGCAGTTTAGAAAGGGGATGGTACGAGCAGTACTTC. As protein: CASSLERGWYEQYF.

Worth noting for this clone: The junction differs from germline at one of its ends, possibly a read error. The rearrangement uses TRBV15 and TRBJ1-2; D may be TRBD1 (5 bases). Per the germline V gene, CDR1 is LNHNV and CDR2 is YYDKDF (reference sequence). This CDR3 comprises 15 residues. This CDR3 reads CATSRDRRGSGGYAF. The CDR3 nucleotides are TGTGCCACCAGCAGAGATCGCCGGGGGTCTGGTGGCTACGCCTTC.

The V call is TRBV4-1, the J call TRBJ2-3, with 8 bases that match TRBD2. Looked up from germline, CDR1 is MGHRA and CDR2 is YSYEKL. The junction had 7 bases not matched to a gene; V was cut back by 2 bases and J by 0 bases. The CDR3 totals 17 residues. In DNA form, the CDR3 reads TGCGCCAGCAGCCAACAGAGCGGGGGCCCTAGCACAGATACGCAGTATTTT. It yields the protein CASSQQSGGPSTDTQYF.

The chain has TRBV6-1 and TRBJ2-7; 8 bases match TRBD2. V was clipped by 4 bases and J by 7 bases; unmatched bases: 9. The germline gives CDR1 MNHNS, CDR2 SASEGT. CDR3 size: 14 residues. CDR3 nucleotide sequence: TGTGCCAGCAGTGCCCCTCCGGTAGCGGGGGAGCAGTACTTC. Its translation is CASSAPPVAGEQYF.

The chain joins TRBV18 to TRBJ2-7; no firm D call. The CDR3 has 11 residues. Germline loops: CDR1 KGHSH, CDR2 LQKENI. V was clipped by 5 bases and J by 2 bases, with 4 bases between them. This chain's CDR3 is CASSSPYEQYF. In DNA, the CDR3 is TGTGCCAGCTCATCTCCCTACGAGCAGTACTTC. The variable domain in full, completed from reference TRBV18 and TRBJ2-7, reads NAGVMQNPRHLVRRRGQEARLRCSPMKGHSHVYWYRQLPEEGLKFMVYLQKENIIDESGMPKERFSAEFPKEGPSILRIQQVVRGDSAAYFCASSSPYEQYFGPGTRLTVT.

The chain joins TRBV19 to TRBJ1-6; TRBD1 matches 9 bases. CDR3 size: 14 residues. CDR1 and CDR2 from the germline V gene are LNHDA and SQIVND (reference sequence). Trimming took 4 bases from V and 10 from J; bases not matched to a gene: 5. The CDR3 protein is CASSKGTGISPLHF. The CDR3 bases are TGTGCCAGTAGTAAGGGGACAGGGATATCACCCCTCCACTTT.

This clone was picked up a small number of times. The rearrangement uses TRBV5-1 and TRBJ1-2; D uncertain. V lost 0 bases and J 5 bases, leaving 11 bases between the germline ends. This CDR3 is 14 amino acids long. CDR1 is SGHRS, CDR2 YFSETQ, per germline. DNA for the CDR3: TGCGCCAGCAGCTTGGCAAAGCGGACGTATGGCTACACCTTC. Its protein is CASSLAKRTYGYTF.

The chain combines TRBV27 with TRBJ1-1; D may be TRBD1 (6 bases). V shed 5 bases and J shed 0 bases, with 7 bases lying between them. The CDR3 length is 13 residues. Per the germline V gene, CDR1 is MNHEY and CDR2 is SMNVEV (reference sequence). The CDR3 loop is CASSRTVNTEAFF. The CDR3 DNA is TGTGCCAGCAGTCGGACAGTGAACACTGAAGCTTTCTTT.

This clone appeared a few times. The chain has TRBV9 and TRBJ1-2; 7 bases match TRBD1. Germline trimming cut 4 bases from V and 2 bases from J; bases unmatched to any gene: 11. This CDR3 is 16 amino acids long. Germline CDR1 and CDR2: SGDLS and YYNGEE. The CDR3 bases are TGTGCCAGCAGCCCATCATCGTCAGGGGGGAACTATGGCTACACCTTC. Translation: CASSPSSSGGNYGYTF.

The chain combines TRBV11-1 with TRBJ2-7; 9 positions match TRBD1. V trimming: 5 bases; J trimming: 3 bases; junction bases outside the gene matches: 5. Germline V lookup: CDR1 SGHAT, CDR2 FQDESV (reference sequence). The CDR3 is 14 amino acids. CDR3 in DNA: TGTGCCAGCAGCCCCTGGACAGGGGTCTACGAGCAGTACTTC. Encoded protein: CASSPWTGVYEQYF.

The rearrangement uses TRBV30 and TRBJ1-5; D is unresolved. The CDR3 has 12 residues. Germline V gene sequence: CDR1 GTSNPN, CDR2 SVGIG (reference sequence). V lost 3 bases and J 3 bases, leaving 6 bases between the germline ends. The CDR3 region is CAWRDYNQPQHF. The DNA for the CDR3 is TGTGCCTGGAGAGACTACAATCAGCCCCAGCATTTT.

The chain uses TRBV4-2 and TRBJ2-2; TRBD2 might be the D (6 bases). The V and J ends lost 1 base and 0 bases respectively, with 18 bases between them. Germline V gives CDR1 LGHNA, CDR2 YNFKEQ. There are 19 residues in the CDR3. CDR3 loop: CASSQGPVGSGANTGELFF. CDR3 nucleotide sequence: TGTGCCAGCAGCCAAGGCCCTGTCGGTAGCGGAGCGAACACCGGGGAGCTGTTTTTT.

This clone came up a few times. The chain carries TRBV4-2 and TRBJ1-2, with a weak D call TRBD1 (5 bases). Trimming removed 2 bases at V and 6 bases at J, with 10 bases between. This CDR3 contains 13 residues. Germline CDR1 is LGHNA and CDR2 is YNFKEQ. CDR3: CASSQLGGDGYTF. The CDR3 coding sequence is TGTGCCAGCAGCCAACTGGGGGGGGATGGCTACACCTTC.

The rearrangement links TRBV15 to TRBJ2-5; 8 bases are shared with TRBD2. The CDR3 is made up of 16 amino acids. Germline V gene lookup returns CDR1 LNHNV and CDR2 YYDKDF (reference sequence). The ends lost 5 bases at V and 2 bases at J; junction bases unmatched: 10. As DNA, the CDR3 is TGTGCCACCAGCGGGTTATGGCGGGGGGCTCAAGAGACCCAGTACTTC. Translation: CATSGLWRGAQETQYF.

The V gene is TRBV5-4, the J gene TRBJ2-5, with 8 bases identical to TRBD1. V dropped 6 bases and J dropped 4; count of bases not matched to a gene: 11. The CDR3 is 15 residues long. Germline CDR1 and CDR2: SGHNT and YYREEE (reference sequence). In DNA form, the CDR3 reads TGTGCCAGCATCCTGAAGGGGACAGGTGGAGAGACCCAGTACTTC. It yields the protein CASILKGTGGETQYF.